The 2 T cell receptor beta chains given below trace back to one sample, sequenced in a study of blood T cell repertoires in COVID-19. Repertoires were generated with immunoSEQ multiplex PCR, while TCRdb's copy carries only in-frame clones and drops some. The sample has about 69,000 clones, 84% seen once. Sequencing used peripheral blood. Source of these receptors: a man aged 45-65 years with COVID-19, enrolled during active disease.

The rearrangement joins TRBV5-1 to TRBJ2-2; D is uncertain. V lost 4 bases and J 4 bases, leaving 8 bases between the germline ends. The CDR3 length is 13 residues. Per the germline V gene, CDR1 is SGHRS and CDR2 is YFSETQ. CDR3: CASSLTATGELFF. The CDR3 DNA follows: TGCGCCAGCAGCCTAACAGCCACCGGGGAGCTGTTTTTT.

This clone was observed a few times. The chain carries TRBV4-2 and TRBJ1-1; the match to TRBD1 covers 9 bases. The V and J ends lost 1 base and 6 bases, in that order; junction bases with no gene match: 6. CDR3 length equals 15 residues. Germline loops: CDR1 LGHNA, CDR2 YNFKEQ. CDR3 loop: CASSQGDRDIAEAFF. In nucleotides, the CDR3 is TGTGCCAGCAGCCAAGGGGACAGGGACATCGCTGAAGCTTTCTTT.